A selection of T cell receptor beta chains follows, all from one sample in a study of neoadjuvant nivolumab and ipilimumab in lung cancer. The method was immunoSEQ multiplex PCR; TCRdb's version includes in-frame clones alone and lacks a portion of them. Here the sample spans about 26,000 clones, 80% to 85% being singletons. The source material was tumor tissue, sampled after neoadjuvant nivolumab, alone or with ipilimumab, at or shortly before surgery. The receptors originated from an adult with non-small cell lung cancer. The CDR3 runs from the conserved cysteine through the conserved F or W. Each record gives: V gene, D gene, clone size, J gene, CDR3 protein, CDR3 DNA. A D gene is named only where the DNA matches it firmly. The listing skips clone size in some rows; elsewhere it reads once, few, many or a size class.

v_call: TRBV5-1
d_call: NA
clone_size: NA
j_call: TRBJ1-2
cdr3_aa: CASSWDGYGYTF
cdr3_nt: TGCGCCAGCAGCTGGGACGGCTATGGCTACACCTTC

v_call: TRBV7-2
d_call: NA
clone_size: NA
j_call: TRBJ1-5
cdr3_aa: CASSLGAITAYSYNQPQHF
cdr3_nt: TGTGCCAGCAGCTTAGGTGCTATAACGGCTTACAGTTACAATCAGCCCCAGCATTTT

v_call: TRBV6-5
d_call: NA
clone_size: NA
j_call: TRBJ2-7
cdr3_aa: CASSYGVSYEQYF
cdr3_nt: TGTGCCAGCAGTTACGGGGTCTCCTACGAGCAGTACTTC

v_call: TRBV18
d_call: NA
clone_size: NA
j_call: TRBJ2-1
cdr3_aa: CASSPAVQYNEQFF
cdr3_nt: TGTGCCAGCTCACCCGCGGTACAATACAATGAGCAGTTCTTC

v_call: TRBV18
d_call: NA
clone_size: NA
j_call: TRBJ1-2
cdr3_aa: CASSPPGRVSGYTF
cdr3_nt: TGTGCCAGCTCACCACCGGGACGCGTCTCTGGCTACACCTTC

v_call: TRBV5-1
d_call: NA
clone_size: NA
j_call: TRBJ2-1
cdr3_aa: CASSPRGGEDEQFF
cdr3_nt: TGCGCCAGCAGCCCCCGGGGCGGCGAGGATGAGCAGTTCTTC

v_call: TRBV30
d_call: NA
clone_size: NA
j_call: TRBJ1-4
cdr3_aa: CAWNVESNEKLFF
cdr3_nt: TGTGCCTGGAATGTCGAGTCTAATGAAAAACTGTTTTTT

v_call: TRBV7-2
d_call: NA
clone_size: NA
j_call: TRBJ2-7
cdr3_aa: CASRWGAGSYEQYF
cdr3_nt: TGTGCCAGCAGATGGGGTGCGGGCTCCTACGAGCAGTACTTC

v_call: TRBV19
d_call: TRBD1
clone_size: NA
j_call: TRBJ1-1
cdr3_aa: CASSIDREPNTEAFF
cdr3_nt: TGTGCCAGTAGTATCGACAGGGAACCGAACACTGAAGCTTTCTTT

v_call: TRBV6-1
d_call: TRBD2
clone_size: NA
j_call: TRBJ2-7
cdr3_aa: CASSEETSGSHEQYF
cdr3_nt: TGTGCCAGCAGTGAGGAGACTAGCGGGAGCCACGAGCAGTACTTC

v_call: TRBV6-5
d_call: TRBD1
clone_size: NA
j_call: TRBJ2-7
cdr3_aa: CASRDTGVYEQYF
cdr3_nt: TGTGCCAGCAGGGACACAGGGGTGTACGAGCAGTACTTC

v_call: TRBV6-1
d_call: NA
clone_size: NA
j_call: TRBJ1-4
cdr3_aa: CASREGRIPNEKLFF
cdr3_nt: TGTGCCAGCAGAGAGGGGAGGATACCTAATGAAAAACTGTTTTTT

v_call: TRBV7-6
d_call: TRBD2
clone_size: NA
j_call: TRBJ2-7
cdr3_aa: CASSLDLLAGVIYEQYF
cdr3_nt: TGTGCCAGCAGCTTAGATCTACTAGCGGGAGTGATATACGAGCAGTACTTC

v_call: TRBV9
d_call: NA
clone_size: NA
j_call: TRBJ2-3
cdr3_aa: CASSATQGNADTQYF
cdr3_nt: TGTGCCAGCAGCGCCACTCAGGGAAACGCTGATACGCAGTATTTT

v_call: TRBV7-9
d_call: TRBD2
clone_size: few
j_call: TRBJ2-2
cdr3_aa: CASIPSGGRSTGELFF
cdr3_nt: TGTGCCAGCATCCCCTCGGGCGGGAGGAGTACCGGGGAGCTGTTTTTT

v_call: TRBV7-9
d_call: TRBD2
clone_size: few
j_call: TRBJ2-7
cdr3_aa: CASSPPAGGRYEQYF
cdr3_nt: TGTGCCAGCAGCCCCCCGGCGGGAGGCCGCTACGAGCAGTACTTC

v_call: TRBV28
d_call: TRBD2
clone_size: medium-sized
j_call: TRBJ2-1
cdr3_aa: CASSLEFLGLAGEDEQFF
cdr3_nt: TGTGCCAGCAGTTTAGAGTTTTTGGGACTAGCGGGCGAAGATGAGCAGTTCTTC

v_call: TRBV18
d_call: NA
clone_size: NA
j_call: TRBJ1-1
cdr3_aa: CASSPGRLMNTEAFF
cdr3_nt: TGTGCCAGCTCACCGGGCAGACTCATGAACACTGAAGCTTTCTTT